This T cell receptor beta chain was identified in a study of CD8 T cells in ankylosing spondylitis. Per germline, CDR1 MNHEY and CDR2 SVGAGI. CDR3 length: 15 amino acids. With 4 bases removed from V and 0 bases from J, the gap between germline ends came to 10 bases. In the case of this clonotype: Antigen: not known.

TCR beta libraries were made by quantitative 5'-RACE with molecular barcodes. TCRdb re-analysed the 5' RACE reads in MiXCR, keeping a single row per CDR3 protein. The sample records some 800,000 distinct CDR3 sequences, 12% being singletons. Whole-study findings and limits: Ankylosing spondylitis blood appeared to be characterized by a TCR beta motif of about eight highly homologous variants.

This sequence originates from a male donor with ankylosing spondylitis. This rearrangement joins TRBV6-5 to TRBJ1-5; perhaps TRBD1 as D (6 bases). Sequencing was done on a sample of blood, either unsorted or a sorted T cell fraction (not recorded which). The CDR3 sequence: CASSWTAYSNQPQHF. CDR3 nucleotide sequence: TGTGCCAGCAGTTGGACAGCTTATAGCAATCAGCCCCAGCATTTT.